These 32 T cell receptor beta chains originate from one sample sequenced in a study of T cells after yellow fever vaccination. TCRdb re-analysed the 5' RACE reads in MiXCR, keeping a single row per CDR3 protein. The sample has approximately 550,000 distinct CDR3 sequences; about 19% are singletons. The source was PBMCs, collected 15 days after the yellow fever booster vaccination. The source of these receptors is a man younger than 40 who received the YFV17D yellow fever vaccine.

This clonotype was detected many times. This chain uses TRBV12-3 or TRBV12-4 with TRBJ2-1, with D unresolved. The CDR3 has 11 amino acids. Between the trimmed V and J ends, which lost 4 bases and 11 bases, there was a span of 9 bases. CDR3 sequence: CASSSSPKQFF. In nucleotides, the CDR3 is TGTGCCAGCAGTTCGTCCCCCAAGCAGTTCTTC.

This chain connects TRBV5-1 to TRBJ2-2, with TRBD1 matching 7 bases. V lost 5 bases, J lost 5 bases, and 12 bases stayed unmatched. Germline lookup yields CDR1 SGHRS and CDR2 YFSETQ. The CDR3 covers 16 residues. The CDR3 region is CASSKGAQKGTGELFF. The CDR3 DNA is TGCGCCAGCAGTAAGGGGGCGCAGAAAGGGACCGGGGAGCTGTTTTTT.

This chain links TRBV18 with TRBJ2-3, with D possibly being TRBD2 (6 bases). Germline-derived CDR1 and CDR2 are KGHSH and LQKENI. This CDR3 has 15 residues. With 3 bases removed from V and 4 bases from J, the gap between germline ends came to 14 bases. The CDR3 here is CASSPVTGAADTQYF. CDR3 sequence (DNA): TGTGCCAGCTCACCGGTTACGGGAGCCGCAGATACGCAGTATTTT.

This clonotype was detected only a few times. The chain carries TRBV10-2 and TRBJ2-5, with D unclear. The germline V gene has CDR1 WSHSY and CDR2 SAAADI. V lost 4 bases and J 5 bases, leaving 8 bases between the germline ends. The CDR3 runs 12 residues. CDR3 DNA: TGCGCCAGCAGTGTTACAGCGGAGACCCAGTACTTC. The encoded protein is CASSVTAETQYF.

This clonotype appeared a few times. The chain combines TRBV5-1 with TRBJ2-5, with 8 bases that match TRBD1. The CDR3 runs to 14 residues. Unmatched junction bases numbered 5, after V lost 2 bases and J lost 5 bases. The germline CDR1 and CDR2 sequences are SGHRS and YFSETQ. As DNA, the CDR3 is TGCGCCAGCAGCTTACAGGGGGGAATGGAGACCCAGTACTTC. It codes for CASSLQGGMETQYF.

This chain links TRBV20-1 with TRBJ2-5, with D possibly matching TRBD2 (6 bases). Germline assignment: CDR1 DFQATT and CDR2 SNEGSKA (reference sequence). Trimming stripped 0 bases from V and 4 bases from J, with 18 bases between. This CDR3 has 16 residues. DNA for the CDR3: TGCAGTGCTAGAGATAGAATAGCGGCGAATCGAGAGACCCAGTACTTC. It is translated as CSARDRIAANRETQYF.

The chain has TRBV9 and TRBJ2-1; 14 nucleotides match TRBD2. The germline V gene has CDR1 SGDLS and CDR2 YYNGEE. This CDR3 has 16 residues. Losses at the gene ends were 0 bases for V and 6 bases for J; bases not matched to a gene: 2. The chain's CDR3 is CASSVAGLAGVNEQFF. The CDR3 nucleotides are TGTGCCAGCAGCGTAGCGGGACTAGCGGGAGTCAATGAGCAGTTCTTC. Using reference TRBV9 and TRBJ2-1 for the parts outside the CDR3, the full variable domain is DSGVTQTPKHLITATGQRVTLRCSPRSGDLSVYWYQQSLDQGLQFLIQYYNGEERAKGNILERFSAQQFPDLHSELNLSSLELGDSALYFCASSVAGLAGVNEQFFGPGTRLTVL.

In this sample, this clonotype turned up a few times. V and J are TRBV30 and TRBJ2-2, with TRBD2 matching 13 bases. This CDR3 has 16 amino acids. From germline, CDR1 is GTSNPN and CDR2 SVGIG (reference sequence). V lost 3 bases and J lost 5; bases outside the gene matches: 6. CDR3 nucleotides: TGTGCCTGGAGGGACCCGGGACTAGCGGGGACCGGGGAGCTGTTTTTT. Protein: CAWRDPGLAGTGELFF.

This clonotype was detected only a few times. Here the CDR3 reads CSAITGTGEYSNQPQHF. The DNA of the CDR3 is TGCAGTGCTATCACCGGGACAGGGGAGTATAGCAATCAGCCCCAGCATTTT. The gene calls are TRBV20-1 and TRBJ1-5, with TRBD1 matching over 10 bases. CDR1 and CDR2 (germline): DFQATT, SNEGSKA (reference sequence). This CDR3 is 17 amino acids long. V lost 4 bases and J lost 0; bases outside the gene matches: 9.

The rearrangement uses TRBV5-1 and TRBJ2-3; D call uncertain. V shed 6 bases and J shed 1 base, with 9 bases lying between them. Germline V gene lookup returns CDR1 SGHRS and CDR2 YFSETQ. The CDR3 totals 13 residues. The CDR3: CASTLLGTDTQYF. CDR3 DNA sequence: TGCGCCAGCACACTCCTCGGCACAGATACGCAGTATTTT.

In this sample, this clonotype turned up a few times. V is TRBV7-2 and J is TRBJ2-3, with 8 positions matching TRBD2. This CDR3 spans 15 amino acids. In germline, CDR1 is SGHTA, CDR2 FQGNSA. The J segment lost 1 base and the V segment lost 6 bases, leaving 6 bases of the junction unmatched. CDR3 region: CASSSARGGTDTQYF. The CDR3 DNA reads TGTGCCAGCAGTTCCGCGCGGGGGGGCACAGATACGCAGTATTTT.

V and J are TRBV7-2 and TRBJ1-4; possibly TRBD1 for D (5 bases). This CDR3 is built from 14 residues. Germline V CDR1 and CDR2: SGHTA, FQGNSA. Deletions cut 5 bases from V and 12 bases from J, with 19 bases between. As DNA, the CDR3 is TGTGCCAGCAGCCCGAAGGCAGGGCTCGCGCAACTGTTTTTT. It translates to CASSPKAGLAQLFF.

This chain connects TRBV6-2 or TRBV6-3 to TRBJ2-7, with 12 nucleotides matching TRBD2. The CDR3 extends over 16 amino acids. Germline lookup yields CDR1 MNHEY and CDR2 SVGEGT. V lost 5 bases, J lost 7 bases, and 12 bases stayed unmatched. The chain's CDR3 is CASSDRVLAGGDEQYF. DNA for the CDR3: TGTGCCAGCAGTGACCGTGTACTAGCGGGAGGAGATGAGCAGTACTTC.

This clonotype was seen a few times. The J gene is TRBJ2-7, the V gene TRBV29-1; the D gene is possibly TRBD1 (6 bases). Per germline, CDR1 SQVTM and CDR2 ANQGSEA. The CDR3 runs to 13 residues. The CDR3 sequence is CRGKTGNSYEQYF. Written as DNA, the CDR3 is TGCAGGGGAAAAACAGGGAACTCCTACGAGCAGTACTTC.

The chain combines TRBV24-1 with TRBJ2-1, with 11 positions matching TRBD2. This CDR3 is built from 15 residues. V trimming: 10 bases; J trimming: 6 bases; junction bases outside the gene matches: 10. Germline values: CDR1 KGHDR, CDR2 SFDVKD. CDR3: CATEDSGRAINEQFF. CDR3 sequence (DNA): TGTGCCACAGAGGATAGCGGGAGGGCCATCAATGAGCAGTTCTTC.

This clonotype was recorded a few times. V and J are TRBV12-3 or TRBV12-4 and TRBJ2-5; D call uncertain. The CDR3 is 15 residues long. Deletions cut 1 base from V and 6 bases from J, with 15 bases between. The CDR3 DNA reads as TGTGCCAGCAGTTTAGGGCCAGCCGTCGTGAAGACCCAGTACTTC. Translation gives CASSLGPAVVKTQYF.

The V and J genes are TRBV7-8 and TRBJ2-1, with 10 bases fitting TRBD2. CDR1 is SGHVS and CDR2 is FQNEAQ in the germline V gene. V was pared by 1 base and J by 2 bases, with 2 bases of the junction left unmatched. CDR3 length: 16 amino acids. The CDR3 DNA reads as TGTGCCAGCAGCTTAGAGACTAGCGGGCCCTACAATGAGCAGTTCTTC. As protein: CASSLETSGPYNEQFF.

The V gene is TRBV29-1, the J gene TRBJ2-5; the match to TRBD2 covers 11 bases. The V gene end was trimmed by 7 bases and the J gene end by 5 bases; junction bases not matched to a gene: 12. The CDR3 length is 15 residues. Looked up from germline, CDR1 is SQVTM and CDR2 is ANQGSEA. This chain's CDR3 is CSAIKLAGVGETQYF. In DNA, the CDR3 is TGCAGCGCTATAAAACTAGCGGGAGTTGGTGAGACCCAGTACTTC.

This clonotype has just one count. This sequence joins TRBV10-2 and TRBJ1-1; 8 bases line up with TRBD1. This CDR3 is 14 amino acids long. Germline V gene data show CDR1 as WSHSY and CDR2 as SAAADI. The V and J ends lost 6 bases and 4 bases, in that order; junction bases with no gene match: 7. CDR3 sequence (DNA): TGCGCCAGCAGCGGGGACAGGAGGGGCACTGAAGCTTTCTTT. The encoded protein is CASSGDRRGTEAFF.

The genes are TRBV7-8 and TRBJ2-2; D unresolved. The CDR3 length is 15 residues. Germline V lookup: CDR1 SGHVS, CDR2 FQNEAQ. The V gene lost 6 bases and the J gene lost 7 bases, with 18 bases spanning the gap. Written as DNA, the CDR3 is TGTGCCAGCAGGGCTGGGTGGGCTGCGAACGGGGAGCTGTTTTTT. This encodes CASRAGWAANGELFF. Complete variable domain (other parts from reference TRBV7-8 and TRBJ2-2): GAGVSQSPRYKVAKRGQDVALRCDPISGHVSLFWYQQALGQGPEFLTYFQNEAQLDKSGLPSDRFFAERPEGSVSTLKIQRTQQEDSAVYLCASRAGWAANGELFFGEGSRLTVL.

The rearrangement uses TRBV12-3 or TRBV12-4 and TRBJ2-3, with 7 nucleotides matching TRBD2. J was trimmed by 9 bases and V by 6 bases; bases with no gene match: 12. There are 14 residues in the CDR3. In DNA, the CDR3 is TGTGCCAGCAGCCCCTCCGGGAGGCAATTCACGCAGTATTTT. Translation gives CASSPSGRQFTQYF.

This clonotype appeared a few times. The V gene is TRBV12-3 or TRBV12-4, the J gene TRBJ2-1; D is unresolved. V lost 1 base and J 2 bases, leaving 6 bases between the germline ends. The CDR3 has 14 residues. CDR3 nucleotides: TGTGCCAGCAGTTTAGGGTTGACCTACAATGAGCAGTTCTTC. It specifies CASSLGLTYNEQFF.

The gene calls are TRBV27 and TRBJ2-7; 7 positions match TRBD2. Looked up from germline, CDR1 is MNHEY and CDR2 is SMNVEV (reference sequence). The ends lost 5 bases at V and 4 bases at J; junction bases unmatched: 11. This CDR3 comprises 15 residues. CDR3 bases: TGTGCCAGCAGTCCCCAGGGAGGGGATCTATACGAGCAGTACTTC. This gives the protein CASSPQGGDLYEQYF.

CDR3 bases: TGTGCCAGCAGCGCAGTGGGACAGGCTTACAATGAGCAGTTCTTC. This encodes CASSAVGQAYNEQFF. The gene calls are TRBV9 and TRBJ2-1, with 8 bases lining up with TRBD1. This CDR3 has 15 amino acids. In germline, CDR1 is SGDLS, CDR2 YYNGEE. J lost 4 bases, V lost 3 bases, and 6 bases had no gene match.

This sequence joins TRBV25-1 and TRBJ2-5; D ambiguous. The CDR3 spans 12 residues. Germline lookup yields CDR1 MGHDK and CDR2 SYGVNS. V gave up 2 bases and J gave up 1 base, with 2 bases separating them. The CDR3 bases are TGTGCCAGCAGTGAACTCCAAGAGACCCAGTACTTC. Translation gives CASSELQETQYF.

This clonotype has more than one count but fewer than ten. This chain links TRBV6-1 with TRBJ1-6, with 9 bases identical to TRBD1. The CDR3 is made up of 14 amino acids. V shed 6 bases and J 5 bases; nucleotides not matched to a gene: 2. The V gene's germline CDR1 is MNHNS and CDR2 SASEGT. The CDR3 reads CASRQGANNSPLHF. The DNA for the CDR3 is TGTGCCAGCAGACAGGGGGCGAATAATTCACCCCTCCACTTT.

The gene calls are TRBV6-2 or TRBV6-3 and TRBJ2-7; 9 bases are shared with TRBD1. The CDR3 is made up of 15 amino acids. The ends lost 8 bases at V and 5 bases at J; junction bases unmatched: 13. Germline CDR1 reads MNHEY; CDR2 reads SVGEGT. The CDR3 loop reads CASHSGGTGSHEQYF. The CDR3 nucleotides read TGTGCCAGCCATTCCGGCGGGACAGGGTCCCACGAGCAGTACTTC.

This clonotype has only a few counts. V and J are TRBV9 and TRBJ1-2; a weak D match, TRBD1 (6 bases). Germline CDR1 SGDLS, CDR2 YYNGEE. This CDR3 has 15 residues. The V end was cut by 0 bases, the J end by 2 bases, with 11 bases between. Here the CDR3 reads CASSVATTGNYGYTF. The CDR3 DNA sequence: TGTGCCAGCAGCGTAGCCACAACAGGGAACTATGGCTACACCTTC.

This clonotype turned up a few times. The V and J genes are TRBV7-2 and TRBJ2-3, with D possibly being TRBD2 (6 bases). Germline values: CDR1 SGHTA, CDR2 FQGNSA. The V gene lost 3 bases and the J gene lost 5 bases, with 15 bases spanning the gap. This CDR3 is built from 15 residues. The CDR3 loop is CASSFRTGSLDTQYF. The CDR3, as DNA: TGTGCCAGCAGCTTCCGGACCGGGAGTTTAGATACGCAGTATTTT.

J is TRBJ2-7 and V is TRBV7-2; maybe TRBD2 (5 bases). CDR1 is SGHTA, CDR2 FQGNSA, per germline. V was shortened by 1 base and J by 4 bases, with 14 bases between the two germline ends. The CDR3 runs 15 residues. CDR3 region: CASSLVGDGVYEQYF. The CDR3 DNA follows: TGTGCCAGCAGCTTAGTAGGTGACGGGGTGTACGAGCAGTACTTC.

The chain is built from TRBV18 and TRBJ2-5; either TRBD1 or TRBD2 may fit D (6 bases each). Germline values: CDR1 KGHSH, CDR2 LQKENI. CDR3 length: 15 residues. Trimming pared 0 bases from V and 5 bases from J, leaving 13 bases between. The CDR3 protein is CASSPPLGGGETQYF. CDR3 DNA: TGTGCCAGCTCACCACCCCTGGGGGGCGGCGAGACCCAGTACTTC.

This clonotype was observed a handful of times. The chain carries TRBV13 and TRBJ2-3, with 10 bases fitting TRBD1. The junction had 7 bases not matched to a gene; V was cut back by 4 bases and J by 3 bases. Germline V gives CDR1 PRHDT, CDR2 FYEKMQ (reference sequence). This CDR3 region has 16 residues. In DNA form, the CDR3 reads TGTGCCAGCAGCTCCCGACAGGGGGCGCCTACAGATACGCAGTATTTT. Its protein product is CASSSRQGAPTDTQYF.